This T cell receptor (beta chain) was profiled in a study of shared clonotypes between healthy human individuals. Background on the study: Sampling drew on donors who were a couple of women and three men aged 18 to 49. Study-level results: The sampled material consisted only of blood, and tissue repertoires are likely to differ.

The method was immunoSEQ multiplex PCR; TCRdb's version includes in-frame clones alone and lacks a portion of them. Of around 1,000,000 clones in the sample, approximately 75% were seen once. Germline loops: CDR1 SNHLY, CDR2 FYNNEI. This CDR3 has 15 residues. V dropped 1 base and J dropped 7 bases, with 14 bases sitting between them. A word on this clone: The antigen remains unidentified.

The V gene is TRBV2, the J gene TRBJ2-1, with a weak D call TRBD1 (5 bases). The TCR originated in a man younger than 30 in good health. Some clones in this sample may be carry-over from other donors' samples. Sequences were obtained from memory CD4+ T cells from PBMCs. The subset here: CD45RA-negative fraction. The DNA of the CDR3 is TGTGCCAGCAGTGAAGATTTAGGGGTCTTTAATGAGCAGTTCTTC. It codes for CASSEDLGVFNEQFF.